This T cell receptor (beta chain) stems from a study of CD8 T cells in ankylosing spondylitis. Whole-study findings and limits: Disease-linked clones were reportedly significantly enriched in matched ankylosing spondylitis synovial fluid. A CD8+ phenotype characterized the disease-linked clones, which were relatively rare in peripheral blood.

This CDR3 has 16 residues. Trimming took off 4 bases at V and 6 bases at J, with 22 bases between the two ends. Germline lookup yields CDR1 DFQATT and CDR2 SNEGSKA (reference sequence). Making use of molecular barcodes, quantitative 5'-RACE generated TCR beta libraries. TCRdb independently ran MiXCR on the 5' RACE reads; one entry per CDR3 protein. This sample carries around 180,000 distinct CDR3 sequences, 10% to 15% of them seen once, and the ten largest clones take roughly 11%. At least ten counts were recorded for this clonotype. Antigen unknown. Sequenced input: blood, either unsorted or a sorted T cell fraction (not recorded which). The rearrangement links TRBV20-1 to TRBJ2-1, with D perhaps TRBD2 (6 bases). The sequence was collected from a female donor with ankylosing spondylitis or in good health (not recorded which). The chain's CDR3 is CSATPGGVPGGNEQFF. In nucleotides, the CDR3 is TGCAGTGCTACGCCTGGGGGAGTGCCCGGGGGCAATGAGCAGTTCTTC.